This T cell receptor (beta chain) emerged from a study of shared clonotypes between healthy human individuals. Study summary: Participating donors consisted of a couple of women and a few men aged 18 to 49.

This clone has just one count. Its specificity is not known. A much larger clone sits a single nucleotide away, making a read error possible. Naive CD8 cells lacked CD45RO and underwent positive selection for CCR7, leaving out terminally differentiated effector memory CD45RA+ cells. All donors were Caucasian adults living in Nashville, Tennessee. TCRdb's table, derived via immunoSEQ multiplex PCR, lists solely in-frame clones and lacks some. The sample yields hundreds of thousands of clones, 85% to 95% seen once. Study results and caveats: A generally larger estimated richness was seen in naive subsets than in memory subsets. About 5% was the fraction of naive CD4 clonotypes found shared across a few donors.

CDR1 and CDR2 from the germline V gene are SEHNR and FQNEAQ (reference sequence). The CDR3 sequence is 11 residues long. The V end was cut by 2 bases, the J end by 2 bases, with 0 bases between. V gene TRBV7-9 combines with J gene TRBJ1-1; D uncertain. The sequence was collected from a woman aged 30 to 39 in good health. Specimen: naive CD8+ T cells sorted from blood. The CDR3 reads CASSLNTEAFF. Written as DNA, the CDR3 is TGTGCCAGCAGCTTAAACACTGAAGCTTTCTTT.